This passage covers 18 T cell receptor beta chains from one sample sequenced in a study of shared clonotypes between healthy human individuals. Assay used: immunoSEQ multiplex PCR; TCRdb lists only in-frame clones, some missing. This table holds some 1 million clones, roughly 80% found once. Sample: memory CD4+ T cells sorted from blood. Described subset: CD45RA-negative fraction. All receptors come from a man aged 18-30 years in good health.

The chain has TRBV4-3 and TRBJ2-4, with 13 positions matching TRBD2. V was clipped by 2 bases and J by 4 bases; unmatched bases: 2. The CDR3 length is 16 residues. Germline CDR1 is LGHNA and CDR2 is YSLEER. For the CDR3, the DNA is TGCGCCAGCAGCCAAACGGGACTAGCGGGAAAAAACATTCAGTACTTC. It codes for CASSQTGLAGKNIQYF.

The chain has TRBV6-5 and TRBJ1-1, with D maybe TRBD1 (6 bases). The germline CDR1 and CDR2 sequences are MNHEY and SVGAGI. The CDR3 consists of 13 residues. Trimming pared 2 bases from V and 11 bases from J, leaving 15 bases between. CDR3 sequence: CASSYIRQGSAFF. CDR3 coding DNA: TGTGCCAGCAGTTACATCCGGCAGGGGTCGGCTTTCTTT.

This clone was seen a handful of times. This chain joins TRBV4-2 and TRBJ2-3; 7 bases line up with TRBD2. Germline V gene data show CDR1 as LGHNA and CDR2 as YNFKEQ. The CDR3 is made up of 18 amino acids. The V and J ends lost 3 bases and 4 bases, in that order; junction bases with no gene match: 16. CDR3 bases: TGTGCCAGCAGCCAGGGATCCCTCGCTAGCGGTCCCTCAGATACGCAGTATTTT. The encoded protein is CASSQGSLASGPSDTQYF.

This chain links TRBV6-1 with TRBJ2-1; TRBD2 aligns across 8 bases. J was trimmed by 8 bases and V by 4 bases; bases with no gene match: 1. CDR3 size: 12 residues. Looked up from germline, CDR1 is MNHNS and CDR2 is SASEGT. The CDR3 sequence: CASSGGRYEQFF. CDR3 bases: TGTGCCAGCAGTGGCGGGAGGTATGAGCAGTTCTTC.

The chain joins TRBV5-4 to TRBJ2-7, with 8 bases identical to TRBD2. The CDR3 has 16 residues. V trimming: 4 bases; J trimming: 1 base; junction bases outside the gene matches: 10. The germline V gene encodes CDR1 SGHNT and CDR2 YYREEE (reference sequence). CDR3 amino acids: CASSLPGTSKSYEQYF. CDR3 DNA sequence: TGTGCCAGCAGCCTACCCGGGACTAGTAAGTCCTACGAGCAGTACTTC.

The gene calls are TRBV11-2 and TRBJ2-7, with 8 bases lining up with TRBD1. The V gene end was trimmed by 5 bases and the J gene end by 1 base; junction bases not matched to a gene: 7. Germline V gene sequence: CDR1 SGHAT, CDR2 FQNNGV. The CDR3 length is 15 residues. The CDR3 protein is CASSLRTGRSYEQYF. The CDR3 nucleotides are TGTGCCAGCAGCCTCCGGACAGGGAGGTCCTACGAGCAGTACTTC.

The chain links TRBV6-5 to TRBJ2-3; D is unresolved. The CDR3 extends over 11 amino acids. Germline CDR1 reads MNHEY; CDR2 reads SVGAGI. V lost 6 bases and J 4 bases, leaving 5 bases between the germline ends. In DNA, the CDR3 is TGTGCCAGCAGCACGTCAGATACGCAGTATTTT. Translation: CASSTSDTQYF.

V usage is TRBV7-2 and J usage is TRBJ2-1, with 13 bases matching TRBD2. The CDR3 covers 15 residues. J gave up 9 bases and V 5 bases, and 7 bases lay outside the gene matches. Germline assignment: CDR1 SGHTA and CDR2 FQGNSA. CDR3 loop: CASSPTSGRASEQFF. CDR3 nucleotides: TGTGCCAGCAGCCCCACTAGCGGGAGGGCCAGTGAGCAGTTCTTC.

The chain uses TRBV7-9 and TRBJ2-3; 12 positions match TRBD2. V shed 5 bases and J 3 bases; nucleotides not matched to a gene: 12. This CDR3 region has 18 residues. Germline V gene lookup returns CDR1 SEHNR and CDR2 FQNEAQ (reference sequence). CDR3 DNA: TGTGCCAGCAGCCCCCGGTCACTAGCGGGGGGATTAACAGATACGCAGTATTTT. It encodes CASSPRSLAGGLTDTQYF.

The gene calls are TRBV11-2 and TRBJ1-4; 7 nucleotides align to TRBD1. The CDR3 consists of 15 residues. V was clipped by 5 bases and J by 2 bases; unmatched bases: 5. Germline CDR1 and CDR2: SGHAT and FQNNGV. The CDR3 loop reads CASSPKTGTNEKLFF. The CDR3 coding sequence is TGTGCCAGCAGCCCCAAGACAGGGACTAATGAAAAACTGTTTTTT. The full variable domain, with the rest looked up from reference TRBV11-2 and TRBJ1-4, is EAGVAQSPRYKIIEKRQSVAFWCNPISGHATLYWYQQILGQGPKLLIQFQNNGVVDDSQLPKDRFSAERLKGVDSTLKIQPAKLEDSAVYLCASSPKTGTNEKLFFGSGTQLSVL.

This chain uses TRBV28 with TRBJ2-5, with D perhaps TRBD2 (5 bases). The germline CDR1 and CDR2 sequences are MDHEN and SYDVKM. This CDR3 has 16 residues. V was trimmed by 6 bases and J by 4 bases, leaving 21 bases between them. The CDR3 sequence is CASSTRGGSSSETQYF. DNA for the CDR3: TGTGCCAGCAGCACCCGGGGTGGTTCTAGCTCAGAGACCCAGTACTTC.

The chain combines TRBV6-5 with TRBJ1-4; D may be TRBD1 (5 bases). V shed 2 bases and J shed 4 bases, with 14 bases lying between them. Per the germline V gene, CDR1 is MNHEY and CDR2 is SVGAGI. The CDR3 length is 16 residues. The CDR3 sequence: CASSYTATVRNEKLFF. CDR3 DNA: TGTGCCAGCAGTTACACCGCGACAGTTCGTAATGAAAAACTGTTTTTT.

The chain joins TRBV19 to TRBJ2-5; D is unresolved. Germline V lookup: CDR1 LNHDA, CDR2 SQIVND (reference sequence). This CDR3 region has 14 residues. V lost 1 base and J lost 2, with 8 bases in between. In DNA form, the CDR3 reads TGTGCCAGTAGTATAGCGGTTCAGCAAGAGACCCAGTACTTC. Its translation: CASSIAVQQETQYF.

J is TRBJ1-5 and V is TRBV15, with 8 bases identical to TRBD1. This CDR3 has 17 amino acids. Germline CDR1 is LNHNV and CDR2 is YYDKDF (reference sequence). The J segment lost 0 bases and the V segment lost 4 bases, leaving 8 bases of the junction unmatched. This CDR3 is CATSITGGGGSNQPQHF. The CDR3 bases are TGTGCCACCAGCATTACAGGGGGTGGAGGTAGCAATCAGCCCCAGCATTTT.

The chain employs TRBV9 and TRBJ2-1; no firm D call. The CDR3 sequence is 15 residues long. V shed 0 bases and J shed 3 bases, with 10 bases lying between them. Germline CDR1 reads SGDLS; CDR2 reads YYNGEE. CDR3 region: CASSVEVSVYNEQFF. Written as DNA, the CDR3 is TGTGCCAGCAGCGTAGAAGTGTCAGTCTACAATGAGCAGTTCTTC.

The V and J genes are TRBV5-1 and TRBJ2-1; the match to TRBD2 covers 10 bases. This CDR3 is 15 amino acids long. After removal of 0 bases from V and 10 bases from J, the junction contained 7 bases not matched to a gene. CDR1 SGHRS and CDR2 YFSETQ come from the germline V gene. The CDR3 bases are TGCGCCAGCAGCTTGGGACTAGCGGGTTCAGGAGAGCAGTTCTTC. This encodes CASSLGLAGSGEQFF.

CDR3 in amino acids: CASSPLAVETQYF. The CDR3 nucleotides read TGTGCCAGCAGCCCCCTCGCGGTGGAGACCCAGTACTTC. The chain employs TRBV6-1 and TRBJ2-5; D is uncertain. The CDR3 extends over 13 amino acids. CDR1 is MNHNS, CDR2 SASEGT, per germline. The V end was cut by 6 bases, the J end by 5 bases, with 13 bases between.

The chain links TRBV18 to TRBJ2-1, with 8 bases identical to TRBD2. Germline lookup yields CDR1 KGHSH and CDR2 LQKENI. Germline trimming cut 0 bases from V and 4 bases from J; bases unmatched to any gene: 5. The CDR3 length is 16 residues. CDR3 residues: CASSPPGGGYYNEQFF. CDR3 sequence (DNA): TGTGCCAGCTCACCACCGGGCGGGGGGTATTACAATGAGCAGTTCTTC.